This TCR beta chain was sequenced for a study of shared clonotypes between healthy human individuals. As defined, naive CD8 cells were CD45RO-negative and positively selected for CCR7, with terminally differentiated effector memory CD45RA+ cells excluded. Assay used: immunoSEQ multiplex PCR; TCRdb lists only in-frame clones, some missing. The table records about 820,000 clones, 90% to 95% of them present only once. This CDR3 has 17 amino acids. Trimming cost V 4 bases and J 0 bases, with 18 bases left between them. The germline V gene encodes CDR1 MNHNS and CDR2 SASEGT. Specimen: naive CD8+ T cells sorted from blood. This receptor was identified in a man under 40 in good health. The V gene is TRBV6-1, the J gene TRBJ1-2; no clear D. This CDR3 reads CASSVTVSAAANYGYTF. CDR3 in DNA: TGTGCCAGCAGTGTCACCGTGTCGGCAGCCGCTAACTATGGCTACACCTTC.